These 25 T cell receptor beta chains were sequenced from one sample in a study of blood T cell repertoires in COVID-19. The method was immunoSEQ multiplex PCR; TCRdb's version includes in-frame clones alone and lacks a portion of them. The sample lists around 200,000 clones, less than 90% occurring once. The specimen sequenced was peripheral blood. These receptors were collected from a woman aged 40 to 55 with acute or convalescent COVID-19.

This chain connects TRBV5-8 to TRBJ1-1; D uncertain. Germline-derived CDR1 and CDR2 are SGHTS and YDEGEE. The CDR3 consists of 13 residues. V gave up 4 bases and J gave up 1 base, with 8 bases separating them. Here the CDR3 DNA reads TGTGCCAGCAGCCCGTTGAGGAACACTGAAGCTTTCTTT. Protein: CASSPLRNTEAFF.

This chain uses TRBV19 with TRBJ2-5, with unresolved D. Germline V gene data show CDR1 as LNHDA and CDR2 as SQIVND (reference sequence). The CDR3 runs to 14 residues. V was shortened by 1 base and J by 2 bases, with 8 bases between the two germline ends. The CDR3 region has the DNA TGTGCCAGTAGTATAGGGGCAGGACAAGAGACCCAGTACTTC. This codes for CASSIGAGQETQYF.

The chain combines TRBV4-2 with TRBJ2-3; 8 bases line up with TRBD2. Per the germline V gene, CDR1 is LGHNA and CDR2 is YNFKEQ. Trimming removed 0 bases from V and 6 bases from J; junction bases left unmatched: 8. This CDR3 spans 16 amino acids. CDR3 in amino acids: CASSQDQFGGADTQYF. The CDR3 region has the DNA TGTGCCAGCAGCCAAGATCAATTCGGGGGGGCCGATACGCAGTATTTT.

The chain links TRBV7-9 to TRBJ2-5; no clear D gene. Germline V gene data show CDR1 as SEHNR and CDR2 as FQNEAQ (reference sequence). Trimming stripped 8 bases from V and 3 bases from J, with 13 bases between. The CDR3 is 13 amino acids. The CDR3 nucleotides read TGTGCCAGCGACAAGTCGGCAGAAGAGACCCAGTACTTC. The encoded protein is CASDKSAEETQYF. The whole variable domain, remainder taken from reference TRBV7-9 and TRBJ2-5, is DTGVSQNPRHKITKRGQNVTFRCDPISEHNRLYWYRQTLGQGPEFLTYFQNEAQLEKSRLLSDRFSAERPKGSFSTLEIQRTEQGDSAMYLCASDKSAEETQYFGPGTRLLVL.

A single count supports this clone. The chain joins TRBV6-5 to TRBJ1-5, with TRBD1 as a possible D gene (6 bases). The CDR3 spans 14 residues. Germline CDR1 and CDR2: MNHEY and SVGAGI. The ends were cut back, 6 bases at V and 7 bases at J, with 16 bases in the middle. In nucleotides, the CDR3 is TGTGCCAGCAGAAGAGGGGGGGCAGGGCAGCCCCAGCATTTT. It translates to CASRRGGAGQPQHF.

This clone appeared a few times. This chain links TRBV4-2 with TRBJ2-3, with 8 positions matching TRBD2. Germline V gene sequence: CDR1 LGHNA, CDR2 YNFKEQ. The V segment lost 2 bases and the J segment 2 bases; nucleotides outside the gene matches: 9. CDR3 size: 17 residues. As DNA, the CDR3 is TGTGCCAGCAGCCAAATCGGGACTAGGAGAACCACAGATACGCAGTATTTT. Protein sequence: CASSQIGTRRTTDTQYF.

The rearrangement joins TRBV11-2 to TRBJ2-1, with D perhaps TRBD1 (5 bases). This CDR3 comprises 12 residues. Germline-derived CDR1 and CDR2 are SGHAT and FQNNGV. Between the trimmed V and J ends, which lost 2 bases and 8 bases, there was a span of 7 bases. The CDR3 reads CASSLQGYEQFF. The CDR3 region has the DNA TGTGCCAGCAGCTTACAGGGCTATGAGCAGTTCTTC.

This clone was found a few times. The V and J genes are TRBV28 and TRBJ2-2; tentative D call: TRBD1 (5 bases). V was clipped by 10 bases and J by 0 bases, with 12 bases between them. The CDR3 runs to 14 residues. Germline assignment: CDR1 MDHEN and CDR2 SYDVKM. The CDR3 here is CATPKGTNTGELFF. The CDR3 DNA reads TGTGCCACCCCAAAGGGGACGAACACCGGGGAGCTGTTTTTT.

The chain employs TRBV28 and TRBJ2-6; D call uncertain. The CDR3 runs 15 residues. CDR1 is MDHEN and CDR2 is SYDVKM in the germline V gene. The V gene lost 6 bases and the J gene lost 0 bases, with 9 bases spanning the gap. CDR3 in amino acids: CASSPSSSGANVLTF. The CDR3 bases are TGTGCCAGCAGCCCAAGCTCCTCTGGGGCCAACGTCCTGACTTTC.

V gene TRBV7-2 combines with J gene TRBJ2-6, with D tentatively TRBD1 (5 bases). CDR3 length: 15 amino acids. The germline V gene encodes CDR1 SGHTA and CDR2 FQGNSA. Trimming removed 4 bases from V and 1 base from J, with 8 bases in between. The CDR3 here is CASSSTVSGANVLTF. The CDR3 nucleotides read TGTGCCAGCAGCTCGACAGTATCTGGGGCCAACGTCCTGACTTTC.

The chain is built from TRBV5-1 and TRBJ2-7; D is possibly TRBD2 (6 bases). The CDR3 sequence is 14 residues long. Per the germline V gene, CDR1 is SGHRS and CDR2 is YFSETQ. V lost 7 bases and J lost 6, with 20 bases in between. The chain's CDR3 is CASGGTSHLGEQYF. The CDR3 DNA is TGCGCCAGCGGGGGAACTAGCCACCTCGGCGAGCAGTACTTC.

The gene calls are TRBV19 and TRBJ2-2; 7 bases agree with TRBD1. The CDR3 is 13 amino acids. Germline CDR1 is LNHDA and CDR2 is SQIVND (reference sequence). J was trimmed by 5 bases and V by 8 bases; bases with no gene match: 5. The CDR3 DNA reads TGTGCCAGTGAAGGGGACAGAACCGGGGAGCTGTTTTTT. This gives the protein CASEGDRTGELFF.

The rearrangement links TRBV9 to TRBJ1-3, with unresolved D. Trimming shortened V by 4 bases and J by 0 bases, and 17 bases separated the two germline ends. This CDR3 comprises 17 residues. The germline V gene encodes CDR1 SGDLS and CDR2 YYNGEE. Here the CDR3 DNA reads TGTGCCAGCAGCCCCGCACCCGGACTACACTCTGGAAACACCATATATTTT. Encoded protein: CASSPAPGLHSGNTIYF.

The V and J genes are TRBV4-2 and TRBJ2-1, with a tentative D call TRBD2 (5 bases). The length of the CDR3 is 13 residues. Germline CDR1 is LGHNA and CDR2 is YNFKEQ. V lost 1 base, J lost 10 bases, and 11 bases lay in between. CDR3 nucleotide sequence: TGTGCCAGCAGCCAAGGAAACGGGGTAGAGCAGTTCTTC. Residues: CASSQGNGVEQFF.

The V and J genes are TRBV11-2 and TRBJ1-1; TRBD1 might be the D (6 bases). Looked up from germline, CDR1 is SGHAT and CDR2 is FQNNGV. V gave up 8 bases and J gave up 2 bases, with 12 bases separating them. The CDR3 consists of 13 residues. CDR3 nucleotide sequence: TGTGCCAGCTCGGGGGGCGCAAACACTGAAGCTTTCTTT. Its protein product is CASSGGANTEAFF.

The genes are TRBV6-6 and TRBJ1-5, with D unresolved. CDR1 is MNHNY and CDR2 is SVGAGI in the germline V gene (reference sequence). The CDR3 runs to 12 residues. The V gene lost 7 bases and the J gene lost 13 bases, with 17 bases spanning the gap. CDR3 nucleotides: TGTGCCAGCACCCGAGGAGTCGACCCACAGCATTTT. Its translation: CASTRGVDPQHF.

J is TRBJ2-2 and V is TRBV9, with TRBD2 identical over 11 bases. The ends lost 2 bases at V and 7 bases at J; junction bases unmatched: 7. Per germline, CDR1 SGDLS and CDR2 YYNGEE. This CDR3 spans 16 amino acids. CDR3 protein: CASSVQTSGVSGELFF. In DNA form, the CDR3 reads TGTGCCAGCAGCGTCCAGACTAGCGGGGTTAGCGGGGAGCTGTTTTTT. Complete variable domain (other parts from reference TRBV9 and TRBJ2-2): DSGVTQTPKHLITATGQRVTLRCSPRSGDLSVYWYQQSLDQGLQFLIQYYNGEERAKGNILERFSAQQFPDLHSELNLSSLELGDSALYFCASSVQTSGVSGELFFGEGSRLTVL.

The rearrangement joins TRBV2 to TRBJ2-3; TRBD1 matches at 7 bases. In germline, CDR1 is SNHLY, CDR2 FYNNEI. This CDR3 comprises 14 residues. With 6 bases clipped from V and 5 bases from J, the junction kept 8 bases outside the gene matches. The CDR3 sequence is CASSRQGMGDTQYF. The CDR3 DNA follows: TGTGCCAGCAGCCGACAGGGTATGGGAGATACGCAGTATTTT. Filled out from reference TRBV2 and TRBJ2-3, the complete variable domain reads EPEVTQTPSHQVTQMGQEVILRCVPISNHLYFYWYRQILGQKVEFLVSFYNNEISEKSEIFDDQFSVERPDGSNFTLKIRSTKLEDSAMYFCASSRQGMGDTQYFGPGTRLTVL.

This CDR3 is CASSLGEETQYF. The CDR3 DNA reads as TGCGCCAGCAGCTTGGGAGAAGAGACCCAGTACTTC. This sequence joins TRBV5-1 and TRBJ2-5; no clear D gene. V was trimmed by 0 bases and J by 3 bases, leaving 3 bases between them. Germline CDR1 is SGHRS and CDR2 is YFSETQ. The CDR3 is 12 residues long.

The V gene is TRBV2, the J gene TRBJ2-5; no clear D gene. Trimming pared 8 bases from V and 5 bases from J, leaving 15 bases between. Per germline, CDR1 SNHLY and CDR2 FYNNEI. This CDR3 comprises 13 residues. CDR3 residues: CASGGYDRETQYF. The CDR3 DNA reads as TGTGCCAGCGGCGGATACGATCGGGAGACCCAGTACTTC.

The rearrangement links TRBV13 to TRBJ1-5; a possible D gene is TRBD1 (6 bases). CDR3 length: 16 amino acids. Germline CDR1 PRHDT, CDR2 FYEKMQ (reference sequence). Trimming took 6 bases from V and 3 from J, leaving 18 bases between them. The CDR3 loop reads CASSRRLQGTNQPQHF. CDR3 nucleotides: TGTGCCAGCAGTCGGAGACTCCAGGGGACCAATCAGCCCCAGCATTTT.

The chain has TRBV5-6 and TRBJ2-7; perhaps TRBD1 as D (6 bases). There are 18 residues in the CDR3. Trimming took 4 bases from V and 0 from J, leaving 23 bases between them. Per the germline V gene, CDR1 is SGHDT and CDR2 is YYEEEE. CDR3 sequence reads: CASSRAGQRVPISYEQYF. Here the CDR3 DNA reads TGTGCCAGCAGCCGAGCAGGACAGCGCGTACCCATCTCCTACGAGCAGTACTTC.

J is TRBJ2-5 and V is TRBV5-1; the D gene is possibly TRBD1 (5 bases). Germline CDR1 reads SGHRS; CDR2 reads YFSETQ. This CDR3 is built from 15 residues. Deletions cut 1 base from V and 4 bases from J, with 14 bases between. Here the CDR3 reads CASSLHLGRVETQYF. CDR3 DNA: TGCGCCAGCAGCTTGCACCTAGGCAGGGTAGAGACCCAGTACTTC.

This clone came up a few times. The chain joins TRBV27 to TRBJ2-2; D perhaps matches TRBD1 (7 bases). Germline lookup yields CDR1 MNHEY and CDR2 SMNVEV (reference sequence). The V and J ends lost 3 bases and 2 bases respectively, with 10 bases between them. The CDR3 sequence is 15 residues long. CDR3 amino acids: CASSFRGVNTGELFF. In DNA form, the CDR3 reads TGTGCCAGCAGTTTCAGGGGGGTAAACACCGGGGAGCTGTTTTTT.

The V call is TRBV6-2 or TRBV6-3, the J call TRBJ2-7; D uncertain. The germline CDR1 and CDR2 sequences are MNHEY and SVGEGT. The CDR3 spans 14 residues. V gave up 7 bases and J gave up 1 base, with 14 bases separating them. The CDR3 region is CASTPQLSSYEQYF. The CDR3, as DNA: TGTGCCAGCACCCCCCAGTTATCTTCCTACGAGCAGTACTTC.